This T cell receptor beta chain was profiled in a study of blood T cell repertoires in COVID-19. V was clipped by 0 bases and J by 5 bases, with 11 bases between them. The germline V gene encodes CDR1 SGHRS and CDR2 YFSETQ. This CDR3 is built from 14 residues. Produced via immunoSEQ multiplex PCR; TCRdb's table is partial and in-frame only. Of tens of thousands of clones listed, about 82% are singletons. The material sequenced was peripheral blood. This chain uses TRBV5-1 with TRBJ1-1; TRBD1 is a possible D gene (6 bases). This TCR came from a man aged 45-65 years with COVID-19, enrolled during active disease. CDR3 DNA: TGCGCCAGCAGCTTGGAATCCAGGGGAACTGAAGCTTTCTTT. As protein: CASSLESRGTEAFF.